Listed below are T cell receptor beta chains from one sample, sequenced in a study of blood T cell repertoires in COVID-19. Profiling relied on immunoSEQ multiplex PCR, and the TCRdb table lists in-frame clones only, not all of them. The table shows roughly 230,000 clones, with 65% to 85% occurring only once. Material for sequencing was peripheral blood. These receptors originate from a man in his forties with acute or convalescent COVID-19. Each CDR3 is given with its conserved first and last residue. D genes are given only for firm matches. The size field is filled for only some rows; it gives once, few, many or a size class.

len: 15; abundance: few; j_gene: TRBJ1-3; d_gene: TRBD1; v_gene: TRBV5-1; CDR3nt: TGCGCCAGCAGCCAAGGAGACAGGGCTGGAAACACCATATATTTT; CDR3aa: CASSQGDRAGNTIYF
len: 15; abundance: once; j_gene: TRBJ2-3; d_gene: TRBD2; v_gene: TRBV14; CDR3nt: TGTGCCAGCAGCCAACTAGCGGGAAGCACAGATACGCAGTATTTT; CDR3aa: CASSQLAGSTDTQYF
len: 14; abundance: NA; j_gene: TRBJ1-1; d_gene: TRBD1; v_gene: TRBV2; CDR3nt: TGTGCCAGCAGTGACCAGGGGGTGAACACTGAAGCTTTCTTT; CDR3aa: CASSDQGVNTEAFF
len: 15; abundance: NA; j_gene: TRBJ2-7; d_gene: TRBD1; v_gene: TRBV27; CDR3nt: TGTGCCAGCAGCGGCCGGGACAGGGAGTCGGACGAGCAGTACTTC; CDR3aa: CASSGRDRESDEQYF
len: 17; abundance: few; j_gene: TRBJ2-5; d_gene: TRBD2; v_gene: TRBV24-1; CDR3nt: TGTGCCACCAGTGACCCTACTAGCGCCCTTCGTCGGGAGACCCAGTACTTC; CDR3aa: CATSDPTSALRRETQYF
len: 15; abundance: NA; j_gene: TRBJ2-1; d_gene: TRBD2; v_gene: TRBV7-2; CDR3nt: TGTGCCAGCAGCCATCGGACTAGCGGGACAGCTGAGCAGTTCTTC; CDR3aa: CASSHRTSGTAEQFF
len: 15; abundance: NA; j_gene: TRBJ2-5; d_gene: NA; v_gene: TRBV27; CDR3nt: TGTGCCAGCAGTTTTACAGGGCGAGTACAAGAGACCCAGTACTTC; CDR3aa: CASSFTGRVQETQYF
len: 13; abundance: many; j_gene: TRBJ2-7; d_gene: TRBD2; v_gene: TRBV6-5; CDR3nt: TGTGCCAGCGGGCGGGGGGCGCCTTACGAGCAGTACTTC; CDR3aa: CASGRGAPYEQYF
len: 17; abundance: NA; j_gene: TRBJ2-2; d_gene: TRBD2; v_gene: TRBV19; CDR3nt: TGTGCCAGTAGTATAGGAGAAGCGGGAGCTAACACCGGGGAGCTGTTTTTT; CDR3aa: CASSIGEAGANTGELFF
len: 13; abundance: NA; j_gene: TRBJ1-5; d_gene: NA; v_gene: TRBV4-3; CDR3nt: TGCGCCAGCAGCCAGGGCCTCCCCCAGCCCCAGCATTTT; CDR3aa: CASSQGLPQPQHF
len: 16; abundance: NA; j_gene: TRBJ1-2; d_gene: TRBD1; v_gene: TRBV18; CDR3nt: TGTGCCAGCTCACCAGGATGGACAGGGTCTAACTATGGCTACACCTTC; CDR3aa: CASSPGWTGSNYGYTF
len: 15; abundance: NA; j_gene: TRBJ2-1; d_gene: TRBD1; v_gene: TRBV29-1; CDR3nt: TGCAGCGTTCATGGACAGGGCGACTCCTACAATGAGCAGTTCTTC; CDR3aa: CSVHGQGDSYNEQFF
len: 16; abundance: NA; j_gene: TRBJ2-4; d_gene: NA; v_gene: TRBV11-2; CDR3nt: TGTGCCAGCAGCTTAGATATAGGACTAGCCAAAAACATTCAGTACTTC; CDR3aa: CASSLDIGLAKNIQYF
len: 14; abundance: NA; j_gene: TRBJ2-1; d_gene: TRBD2; v_gene: TRBV5-4; CDR3nt: TGTGCCAGCAGCTTGGAGATAGCGGGGGGGCAAGAGTTCTTC; CDR3aa: CASSLEIAGGQEFF
len: 12; abundance: many; j_gene: TRBJ1-2; d_gene: NA; v_gene: TRBV12-3/TRBV12-4; CDR3nt: TGTGCCAGCAGTTCCCGTGTCTATGGCTACACCTTC; CDR3aa: CASSSRVYGYTF
len: 13; abundance: NA; j_gene: TRBJ1-1; d_gene: NA; v_gene: TRBV30; CDR3nt: TGTGCCTGGAGTGTACAGGAAAACACTGAAGCTTTCTTT; CDR3aa: CAWSVQENTEAFF
len: 16; abundance: NA; j_gene: TRBJ1-2; d_gene: TRBD1; v_gene: TRBV4-2; CDR3nt: TGTGCCAGCAGCCCTAGCCCCGACAGGGGGCAGAGAGGCTACACCTTC; CDR3aa: CASSPSPDRGQRGYTF
len: 15; abundance: NA; j_gene: TRBJ2-1; d_gene: TRBD1; v_gene: TRBV10-3; CDR3nt: TGTGCCTCCTCCGGGACAGGGAGGTCCTACAATGAGCAGTTCTTC; CDR3aa: CASSGTGRSYNEQFF
len: 16; abundance: few; j_gene: TRBJ1-2; d_gene: TRBD1; v_gene: TRBV4-1; CDR3nt: TGCGCCAGCAGCCAGGGGTCAGGGGGCAATAACTATGGCTACACCTTC; CDR3aa: CASSQGSGGNNYGYTF
len: 14; abundance: NA; j_gene: TRBJ1-3; d_gene: NA; v_gene: TRBV4-2; CDR3nt: TGTGCCAGCAGCCAAGTCGTAGAGGTCAACACCATATATTTT; CDR3aa: CASSQVVEVNTIYF
len: 15; abundance: NA; j_gene: TRBJ2-5; d_gene: TRBD1; v_gene: TRBV5-1; CDR3nt: TGCGCCAGCAGCTTCGGACAGGGGGCGGGAGAGACCCAGTACTTC; CDR3aa: CASSFGQGAGETQYF
len: 11; abundance: NA; j_gene: TRBJ2-7; d_gene: NA; v_gene: TRBV7-6; CDR3nt: TGTGCCAGCAGCTTACGTGCGGGACTGTACTTC; CDR3aa: CASSLRAGLYF